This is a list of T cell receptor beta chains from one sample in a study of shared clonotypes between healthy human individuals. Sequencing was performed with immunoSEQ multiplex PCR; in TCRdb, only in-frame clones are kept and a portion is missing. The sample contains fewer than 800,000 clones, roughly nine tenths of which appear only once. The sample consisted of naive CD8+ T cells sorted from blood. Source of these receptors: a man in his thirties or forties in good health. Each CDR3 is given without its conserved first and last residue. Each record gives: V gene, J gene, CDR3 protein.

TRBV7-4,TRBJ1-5,ASSAGGFGQPQH
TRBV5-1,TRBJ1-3,ASSLVGVGNTIY
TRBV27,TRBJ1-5,ASSLSGYGNQPQH
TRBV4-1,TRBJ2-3,ASSQVFGADTQY
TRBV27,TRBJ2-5,ASSLLGGEETQY
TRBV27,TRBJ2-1,ASSTVYNEQF
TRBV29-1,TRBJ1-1,SVTPMGTEAF
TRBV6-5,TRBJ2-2,ASSYSVAGLAGELF
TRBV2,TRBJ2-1,ASSAQGTYNEQF
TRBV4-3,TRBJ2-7,ASSQYSTYEQY
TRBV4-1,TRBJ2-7,ASSLRQGSSYEQY
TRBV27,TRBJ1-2,ASSLVPPVGGYT
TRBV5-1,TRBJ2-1,ASSLYGTSGSDEQF
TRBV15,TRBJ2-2,AVPEKPTGELF
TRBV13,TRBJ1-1,ASSFLRGTSEAF
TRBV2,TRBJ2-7,ASSEGAAEQY
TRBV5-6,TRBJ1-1,ASSWGTQVIPEAF
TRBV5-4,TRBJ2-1,ASSEPGQSAGVAYNEQF
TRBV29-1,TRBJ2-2,SVELRGRSTGELF
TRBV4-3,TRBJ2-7,ASSPEVAGGGIYEQY
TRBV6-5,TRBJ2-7,ASSYSVPGGSEQY
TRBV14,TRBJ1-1,ASSQLPMRGRGNTEAF
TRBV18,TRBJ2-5,ASSPLSERAQETQY
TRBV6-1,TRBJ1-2,ASSELGVQGYGYT
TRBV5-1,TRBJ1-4,ASSLGLEWGEKLF
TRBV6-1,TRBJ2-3,ASSEFQGLDTQY
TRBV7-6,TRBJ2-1,ASSLGESYNEQF
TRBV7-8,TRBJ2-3,ASRSTSGPTDTQY
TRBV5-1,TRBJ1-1,ASSLWGTDTEAF
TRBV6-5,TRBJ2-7,ASSATGRPIYEQY
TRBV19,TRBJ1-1,ASSAGQVNTEAF
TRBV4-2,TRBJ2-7,ASSQEYEQY
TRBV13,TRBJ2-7,ASSSMDRGAYEQY
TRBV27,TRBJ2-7,ASSRPPGQGFYEQY
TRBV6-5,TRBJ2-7,ASSPLRTRDEQY
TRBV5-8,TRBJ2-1,ASSSPGDSYNEQF
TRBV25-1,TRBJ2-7,ASSVGAYEQY
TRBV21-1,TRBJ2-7,ASDRDRGPTYEQY
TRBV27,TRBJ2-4,ASSLSSGQGDIQY
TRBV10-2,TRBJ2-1,ASSESKLSEQF
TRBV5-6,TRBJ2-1,ASSFSYNEQF
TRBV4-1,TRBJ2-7,ASSQGREGSYEQY
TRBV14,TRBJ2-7,ASSQDVAYEQY
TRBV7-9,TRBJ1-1,ASSFFGRGTGGDEAF
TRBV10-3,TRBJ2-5,AITSGDQETQY
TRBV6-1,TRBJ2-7,ASSETVSYEQY
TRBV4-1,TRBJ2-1,ASRGSSGSYNEQF
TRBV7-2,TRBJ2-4,ASSLVLRGLAKNIQY
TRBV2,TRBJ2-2,ASSRFRGQATGELF
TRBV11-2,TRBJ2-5,ASTPTRAGIETQY
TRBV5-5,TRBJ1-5,ASSLGPGGNQPQH